Sequencing of this T cell receptor beta chain was carried out in a study of OX40 agonist ivuxolimab in advanced cancers. Germline lookup yields CDR1 SGHAT and CDR2 FQNNGV. There are 13 residues in the CDR3. Between the trimmed V and J ends, which lost 5 bases and 2 bases, there was a span of 10 bases. The data were produced by immunoSEQ multiplex PCR, yet TCRdb's version contains in-frame clones alone and is incomplete. In the table there are 100,000 or so clones, around 90% of which are singletons. The chain has TRBV11-2 and TRBJ2-7, with D possibly matching TRBD1 (5 bases). The receptor's source is an adult with an advanced solid tumor such as melanoma, head and neck, liver or kidney cancer. The material was CD4+ or CD8+ T cells sorted from blood, obtained in a trial of the OX40 agonist ivuxolimab. CDR3 in DNA: TGTGCCAGCAGCCAGGACATCACCTACGAGCAGTACTTC. Translating it yields CASSQDITYEQYF.